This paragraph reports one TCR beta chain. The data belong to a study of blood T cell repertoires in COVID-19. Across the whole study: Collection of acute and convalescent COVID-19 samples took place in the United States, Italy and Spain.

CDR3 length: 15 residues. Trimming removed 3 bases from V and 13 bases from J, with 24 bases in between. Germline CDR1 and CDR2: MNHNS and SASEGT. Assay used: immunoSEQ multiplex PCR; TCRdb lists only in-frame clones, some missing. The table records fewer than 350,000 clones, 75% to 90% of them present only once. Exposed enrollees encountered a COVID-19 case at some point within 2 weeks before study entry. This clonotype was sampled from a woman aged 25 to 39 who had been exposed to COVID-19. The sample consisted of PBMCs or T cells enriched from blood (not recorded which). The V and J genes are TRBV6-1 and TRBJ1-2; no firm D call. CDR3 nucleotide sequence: TGTGCCAGCAGTGAGGTTGCAGCCCCTAACTATGGTCCCACCTTC. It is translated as CASSEVAAPNYGPTF.